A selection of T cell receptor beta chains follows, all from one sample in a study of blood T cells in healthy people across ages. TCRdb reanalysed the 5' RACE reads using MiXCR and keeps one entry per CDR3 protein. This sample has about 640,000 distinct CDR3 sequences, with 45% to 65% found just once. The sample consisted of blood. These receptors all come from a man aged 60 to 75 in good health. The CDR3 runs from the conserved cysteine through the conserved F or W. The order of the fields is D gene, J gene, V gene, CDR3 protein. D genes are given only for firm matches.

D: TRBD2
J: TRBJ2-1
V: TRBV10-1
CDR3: CASQLAGTYNEQFF

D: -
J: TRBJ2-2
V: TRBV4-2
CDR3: CASSQPEGGHTGELFF

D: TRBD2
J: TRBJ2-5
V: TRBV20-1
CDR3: CSARRIERGPQETQYF

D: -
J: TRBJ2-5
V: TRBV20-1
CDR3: CSARWGEETQYF

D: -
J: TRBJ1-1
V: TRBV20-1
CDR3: CSARDGGNTEAFF

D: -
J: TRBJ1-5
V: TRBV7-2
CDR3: CASSIDQSTVQPQHF

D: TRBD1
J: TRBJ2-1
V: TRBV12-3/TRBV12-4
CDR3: CASRLTGTGNNEQFF

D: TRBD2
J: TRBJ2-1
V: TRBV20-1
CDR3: CSARAGGGLNEQFF

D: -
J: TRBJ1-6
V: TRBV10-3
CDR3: CAIRFQGNSPLHF

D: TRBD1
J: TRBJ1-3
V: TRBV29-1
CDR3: CSATGQGSGNTIYF

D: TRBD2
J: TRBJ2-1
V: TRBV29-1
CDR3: CSFALAADYNEQFF

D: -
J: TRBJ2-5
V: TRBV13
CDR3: CASSEGWGYNKETQYF

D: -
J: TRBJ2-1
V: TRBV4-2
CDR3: CASSQPTVSEQFF

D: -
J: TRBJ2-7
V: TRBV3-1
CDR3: CASSQHRQQYF

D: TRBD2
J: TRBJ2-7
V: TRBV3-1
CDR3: CASSEPGRENEQYF

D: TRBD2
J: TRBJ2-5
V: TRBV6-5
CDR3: CASSSMTSAETQYF

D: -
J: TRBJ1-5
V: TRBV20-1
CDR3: CSALSPARNQPQHF

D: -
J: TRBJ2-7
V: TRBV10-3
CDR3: CAIVLSDSPYEQYF

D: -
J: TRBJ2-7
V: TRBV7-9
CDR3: CASSSQDGRYEQYF

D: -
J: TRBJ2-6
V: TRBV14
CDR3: CASSQDGERGLLTF

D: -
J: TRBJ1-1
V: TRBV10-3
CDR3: CAIMGGEDTEAFF

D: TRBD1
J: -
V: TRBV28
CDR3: CASSPTGQGARETQYF

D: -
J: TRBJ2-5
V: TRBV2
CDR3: CASNWGDQGTQYF

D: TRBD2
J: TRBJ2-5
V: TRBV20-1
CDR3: CSARSERGAQETQYF

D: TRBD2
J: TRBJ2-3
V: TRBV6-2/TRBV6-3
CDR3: CASSLLAGTDTQYF

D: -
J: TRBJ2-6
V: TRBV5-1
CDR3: CASSNPLKGLSGANVLTF

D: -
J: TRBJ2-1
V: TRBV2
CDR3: CASSGPGSGLYNEQFF

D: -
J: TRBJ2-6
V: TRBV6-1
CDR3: CASSAVAGANVLTF

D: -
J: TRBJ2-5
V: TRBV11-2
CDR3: CASSLAQTALETQYF

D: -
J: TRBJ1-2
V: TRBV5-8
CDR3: CASSDTGSHLYGYTF

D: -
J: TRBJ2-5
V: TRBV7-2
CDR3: CASSLDLGRHNEQYF

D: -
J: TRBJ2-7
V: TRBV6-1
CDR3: CASSDPARKQYF

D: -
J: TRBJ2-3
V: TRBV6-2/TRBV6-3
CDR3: CATLSKHTDTQYF

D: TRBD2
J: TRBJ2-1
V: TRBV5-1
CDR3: CASSHYQTSGGYNEQFF

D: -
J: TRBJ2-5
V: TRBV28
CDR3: CASSSTKGSQYF

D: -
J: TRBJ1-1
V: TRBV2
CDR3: CASSETTGAGNTEAFF

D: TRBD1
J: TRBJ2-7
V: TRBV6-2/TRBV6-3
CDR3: CASRHSVGTGGYEQYF

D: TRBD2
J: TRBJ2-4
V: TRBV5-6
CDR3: CASSSWTSGWGGAKTIQYF

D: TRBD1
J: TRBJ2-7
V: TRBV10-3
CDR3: CASSGQVLEYEQYF

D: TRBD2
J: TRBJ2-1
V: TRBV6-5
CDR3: CASSYGLAVSDEQFF

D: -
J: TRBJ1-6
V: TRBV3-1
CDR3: CASSQTGGTNSPLHF

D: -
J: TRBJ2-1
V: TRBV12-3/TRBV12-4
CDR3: CASSLRQGLLYNEQFF

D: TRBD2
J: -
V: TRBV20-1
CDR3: CSAGTSSQTQYF

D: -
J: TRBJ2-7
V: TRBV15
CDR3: CATSRAAGGIYEQYF

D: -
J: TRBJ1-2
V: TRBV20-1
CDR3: CSAKEGGYGYTF

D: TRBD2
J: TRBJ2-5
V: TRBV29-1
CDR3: CSVEGPPAGGIQETQYF

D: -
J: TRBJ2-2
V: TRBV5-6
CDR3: CASSYEASLGDTGELFF

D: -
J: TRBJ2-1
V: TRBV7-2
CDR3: CASSLVGTAGNEQFF

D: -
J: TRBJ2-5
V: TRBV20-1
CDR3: CSRRYQETQYF

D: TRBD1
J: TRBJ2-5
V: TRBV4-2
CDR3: CASSQRGGQGEETQYF

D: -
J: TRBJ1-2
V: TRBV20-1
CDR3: CSAPSRDLHYGYTF

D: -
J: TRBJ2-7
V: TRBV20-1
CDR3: CSASSVETPSYEQYF

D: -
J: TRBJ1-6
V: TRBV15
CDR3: CATSRDDNSPLHF

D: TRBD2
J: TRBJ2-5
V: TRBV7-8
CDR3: CASSLLTSGGGREAQYF

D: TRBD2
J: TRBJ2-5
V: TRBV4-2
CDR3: CASSQDLQASGGPQETQYF